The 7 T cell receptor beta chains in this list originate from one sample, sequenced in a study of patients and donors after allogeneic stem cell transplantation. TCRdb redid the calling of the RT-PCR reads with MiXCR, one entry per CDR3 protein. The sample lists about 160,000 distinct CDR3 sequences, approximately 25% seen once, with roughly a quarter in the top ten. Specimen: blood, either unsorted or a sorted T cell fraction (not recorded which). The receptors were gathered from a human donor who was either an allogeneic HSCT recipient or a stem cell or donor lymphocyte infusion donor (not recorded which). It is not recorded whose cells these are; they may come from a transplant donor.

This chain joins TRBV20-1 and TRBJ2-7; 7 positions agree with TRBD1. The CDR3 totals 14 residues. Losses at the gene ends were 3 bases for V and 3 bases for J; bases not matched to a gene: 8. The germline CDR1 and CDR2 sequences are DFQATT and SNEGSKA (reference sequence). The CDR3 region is CSASTGQVFYEQYF. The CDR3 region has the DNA TGCAGTGCTAGTACCGGACAGGTTTTCTACGAGCAGTACTTC.

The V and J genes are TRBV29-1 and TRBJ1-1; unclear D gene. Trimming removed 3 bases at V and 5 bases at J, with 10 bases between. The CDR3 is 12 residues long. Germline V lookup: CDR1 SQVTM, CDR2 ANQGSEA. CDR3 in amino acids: CSVDYVGTEAFF. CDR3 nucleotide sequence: TGCAGCGTTGATTACGTTGGGACTGAAGCTTTCTTT.

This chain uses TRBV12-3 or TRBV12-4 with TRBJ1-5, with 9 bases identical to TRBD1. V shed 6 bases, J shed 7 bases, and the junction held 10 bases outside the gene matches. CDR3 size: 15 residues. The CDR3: CASSIKQGAGQPQHF. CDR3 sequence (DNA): TGTGCCAGCAGCATCAAACAGGGGGCGGGCCAGCCCCAGCATTTT.

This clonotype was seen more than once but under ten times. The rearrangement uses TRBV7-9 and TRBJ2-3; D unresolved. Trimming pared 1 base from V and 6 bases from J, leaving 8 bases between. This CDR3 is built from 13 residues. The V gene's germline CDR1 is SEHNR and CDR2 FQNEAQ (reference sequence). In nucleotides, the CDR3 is TGTGCCAGCAGCTTAGACCTCGGCGATACGCAGTATTTT. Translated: CASSLDLGDTQYF.

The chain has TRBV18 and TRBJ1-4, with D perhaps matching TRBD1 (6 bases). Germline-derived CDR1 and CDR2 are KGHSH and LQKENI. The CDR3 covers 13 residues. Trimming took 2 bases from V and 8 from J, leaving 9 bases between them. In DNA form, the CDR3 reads TGTGCCAGCTCACCAACAGGGTCCGAAAAACTGTTTTTT. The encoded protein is CASSPTGSEKLFF.

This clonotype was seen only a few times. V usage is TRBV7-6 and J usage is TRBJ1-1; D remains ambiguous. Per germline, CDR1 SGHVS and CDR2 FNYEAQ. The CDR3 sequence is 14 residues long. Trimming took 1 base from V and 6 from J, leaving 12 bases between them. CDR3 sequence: CASSLGPLRAEAFF. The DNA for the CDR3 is TGTGCCAGCAGCTTAGGACCGCTCCGGGCTGAAGCTTTCTTT.

CDR3 DNA sequence: TGCAGCGTTACAGAGGGCAGGGGGCGGCATGGCTACACCTTC. As protein: CSVTEGRGRHGYTF. This chain connects TRBV29-1 to TRBJ1-2; 8 positions agree with TRBD1. The germline V gene has CDR1 SQVTM and CDR2 ANQGSEA. The CDR3 length is 14 residues. V dropped 5 bases and J dropped 6; count of bases not matched to a gene: 11.